This TCR beta chain comes out of a study of cytotoxic CD8 clonotypes in ibrutinib-treated CLL. On the study more broadly: Responses: some 25 partial, 2 complete; after median approximately 67 months, around 14 stayed remitted, some 12 progressed.

Trimming took off 0 bases at V and 14 bases at J, with 21 bases between the two ends. The CDR3 has 15 residues. Germline loops: CDR1 MGHDK, CDR2 SYGVNS. Study-level points and caveats: The clonality rise at ibrutinib response reflected private clonotype expansion.

A remark on this clone: Its antigen is not known.

Repertoires were generated with immunoSEQ multiplex PCR, while TCRdb's copy carries only in-frame clones and drops some. The sample carries fewer than 400,000 clones, roughly two thirds recorded once. Sequenced material: PBMCs, taken after 36 months of ibrutinib treatment. This rearrangement joins TRBV25-1 to TRBJ2-3; TRBD1 or TRBD2 may be the D gene (7 bases each). The sequence derives from a human donor with chronic lymphocytic leukemia. The CDR3 nucleotides read TGTGCCAGCAGTGAATATGGGGGGGACAGCATCCCCCCGTATTTT. Translating gives CASSEYGGDSIPPYF. Looking up the rest from reference TRBV25-1 and TRBJ2-3 gives the full variable domain: EADIYQTPRYLVIGTGKKITLECSQTMGHDKMYWYQQDPGMELHLIHYSYGVNSTEKGDLSSESTVSRIRTEHFPLTLESARPSHTSQYLCASSEYGGDSIPPYFGPGTRLTVL.